This TCR beta chain was obtained from a study of cytomegalovirus exposure and HLA in healthy donors. Per the germline V gene, CDR1 is MDHEN and CDR2 is SYDVKM. There are 14 residues in the CDR3. Between the trimmed V and J ends, which lost 3 bases and 3 bases, there was a span of 9 bases. The PCR used 60 Vbeta and 13 Jbeta primers. The table came from immunoSEQ multiplex PCR; TCRdb's copy has only in-frame clones and leaves some out. Of about 160,000 clones in the sample, more than 80% are singletons; the top ten hold approximately 2%. Details on this clone: At the DNA level, this CDR3 is encoded by other sequences in the same sample as well.

J is TRBJ2-1 and V is TRBV28; a possible D gene is TRBD1 (6 bases). The receptor comes from a woman aged 18-29 years in good health and CMV-seronegative. The sequencing sample was made of PBMCs. The CDR3 bases are TGTGCCAGCAGTTTCCGGACAGACTACAATGAGCAGTTCTTC. This gives the protein CASSFRTDYNEQFF.